This T cell receptor (beta chain) was captured in a study of cytomegalovirus exposure and HLA in healthy donors. PCR used 60 Vbeta primers and 13 Jbeta primers. Clones were read by immunoSEQ multiplex PCR, and TCRdb kept only the in-frame ones, dropping some. The table shows just over 150,000 clones, with 85% occurring only once. This receptor was identified in a woman aged 18-29 years in good health and CMV-seronegative. Sequenced material: PBMCs.

The CDR3 DNA reads TGTGCCTGGAGCCCAAATAGCAATCAGCCCCAGCATTTT. Translating it yields CAWSPNSNQPQHF. J is TRBJ1-5 and V is TRBV30; D not resolved. CDR1 GTSNPN and CDR2 SVGIG come from the germline V gene (reference sequence). V was clipped by 3 bases and J by 0 bases, with 6 bases between them. CDR3 size: 13 residues.